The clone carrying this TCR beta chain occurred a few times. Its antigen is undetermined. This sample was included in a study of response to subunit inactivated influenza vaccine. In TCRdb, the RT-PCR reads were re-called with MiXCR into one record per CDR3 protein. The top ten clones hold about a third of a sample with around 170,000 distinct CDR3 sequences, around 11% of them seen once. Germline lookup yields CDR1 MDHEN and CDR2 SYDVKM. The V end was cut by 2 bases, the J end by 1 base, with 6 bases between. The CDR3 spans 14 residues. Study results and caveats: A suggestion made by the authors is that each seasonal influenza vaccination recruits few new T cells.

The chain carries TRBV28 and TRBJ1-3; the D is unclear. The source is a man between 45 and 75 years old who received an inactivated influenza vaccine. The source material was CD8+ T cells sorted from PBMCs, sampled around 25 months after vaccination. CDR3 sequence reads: CASSLRVSGNTIYF. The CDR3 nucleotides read TGTGCCAGCAGTTTAAGGGTTTCTGGAAACACCATATATTTT.